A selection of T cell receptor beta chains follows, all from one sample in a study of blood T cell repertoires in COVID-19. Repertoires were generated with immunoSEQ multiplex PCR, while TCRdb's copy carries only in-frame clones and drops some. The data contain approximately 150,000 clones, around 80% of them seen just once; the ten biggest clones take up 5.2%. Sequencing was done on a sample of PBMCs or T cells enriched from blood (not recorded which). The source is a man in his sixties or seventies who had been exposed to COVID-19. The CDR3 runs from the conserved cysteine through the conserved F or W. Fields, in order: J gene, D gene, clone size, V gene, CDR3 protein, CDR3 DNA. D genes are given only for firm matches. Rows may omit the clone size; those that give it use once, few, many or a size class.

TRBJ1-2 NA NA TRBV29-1 CSVGAGESSGYTF TGCAGCGTGGGCGCAGGGGAAAGTTCTGGCTACACCTTC
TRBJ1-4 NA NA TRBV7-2 CASSLMQKGVNEKLFF TGTGCCAGCAGCTTAATGCAAAAAGGGGTTAATGAAAAACTGTTTTTT
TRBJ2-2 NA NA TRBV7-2 CASSPQGTGELFF TGTGCCAGCAGCCCCCAGGGGACCGGGGAGCTGTTTTTT
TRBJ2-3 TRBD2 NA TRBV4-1 CASSQEGAGVGDTQYF TGCGCCAGCAGCCAAGAAGGAGCGGGGGTAGGAGATACGCAGTATTTT
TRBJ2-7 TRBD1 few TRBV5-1 CASRRPGQGDEQYF TGCGCCAGCAGAAGACCTGGACAGGGAGACGAGCAGTACTTC
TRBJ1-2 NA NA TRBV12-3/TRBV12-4 CASSTRNYGYTF TGTGCCAGCAGTACCCGGAACTATGGCTACACCTTC
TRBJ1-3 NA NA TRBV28 CASSAPLDTIYF TGTGCCAGCAGTGCCCCCCTAGACACCATATATTTT
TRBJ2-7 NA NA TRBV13 CASSLRHGSYEQYF TGTGCCAGCAGCCTTAGACACGGCTCCTACGAGCAGTACTTC
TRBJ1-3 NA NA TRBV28 CASSLLSGNTIYF TGTGCCAGCAGTTTATTATCGGGAAACACCATATATTTT
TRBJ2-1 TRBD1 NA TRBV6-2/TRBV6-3 CASSYSGTGEQFF TGTGCCAGCAGTTACTCAGGGACAGGTGAGCAGTTCTTC
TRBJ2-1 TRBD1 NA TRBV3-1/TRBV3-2 CASSPGQGESSYNEQFF TGTGCCAGCAGTCCGGGACAGGGGGAGAGCTCCTACAATGAGCAGTTCTTC
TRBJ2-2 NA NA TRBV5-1 CASSSGVNTGELFF TGCGCCAGCAGCTCCGGGGTGAACACCGGGGAGCTGTTTTTT
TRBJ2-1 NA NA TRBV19 CASSRLVGSGEQFF TGTGCCAGTAGTCGACTAGTAGGGTCGGGTGAGCAGTTCTTC
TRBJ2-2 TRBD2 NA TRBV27 CASSFGTSGTGELFF TGTGCCAGCAGTTTTGGGACTAGCGGCACCGGGGAGCTGTTTTTT
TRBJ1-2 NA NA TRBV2 CASSGVKNVPTGGYTF TGTGCCAGCAGTGGGGTAAAAAACGTACCTACGGGAGGCTACACCTTC
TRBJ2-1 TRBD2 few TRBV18 CASSGGESYNEQFF TGTGCCAGCTCCGGGGGGGAGTCCTACAATGAGCAGTTCTTC
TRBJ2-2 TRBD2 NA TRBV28 CASITGGGRATGELFF TGTGCCAGCATCACCGGGGGCGGGAGGGCCACCGGGGAGCTGTTTTTT
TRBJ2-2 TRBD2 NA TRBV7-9 CASTLAGLGGELFF TGTGCCAGCACCCTAGCGGGATTGGGCGGGGAGCTGTTTTTT
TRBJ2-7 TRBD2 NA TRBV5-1 CASSLGSGRAVSYEQYF TGCGCCAGCAGCTTGGGTAGCGGGAGGGCCGTCTCCTACGAGCAGTACTTC
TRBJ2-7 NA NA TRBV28 CASLRTYPNEQYF TGTGCCAGTCTCCGGACTTACCCTAACGAGCAGTACTTC
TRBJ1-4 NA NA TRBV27 CASSFGPWTGINEKLFF TGTGCCAGCAGTTTCGGCCCCTGGACGGGAATTAATGAAAAACTGTTTTTT
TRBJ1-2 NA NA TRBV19 CASSIGSAYGYTF TGTGCCAGTAGTATTGGGAGCGCGTATGGCTACACCTTC
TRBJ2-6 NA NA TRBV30 CAWGRGTGANVLTF TGTGCCTGGGGACGGGGTACCGGGGCCAACGTCCTGACTTTC
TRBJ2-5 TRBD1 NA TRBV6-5 CASRKTGLETQYF TGTGCCAGCAGAAAGACAGGGTTGGAGACCCAGTACTTC
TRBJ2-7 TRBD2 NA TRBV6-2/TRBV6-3 CASSYSSPLAGGISYEQYF TGTGCCAGCAGTTACTCGAGTCCCCTAGCGGGGGGCATCTCCTACGAGCAGTACTTC
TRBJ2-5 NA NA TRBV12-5 CASGFGYTGTSGGTQYF TGTGCTAGTGGTTTTGGGTATACCGGGACTTCCGGTGGGACCCAGTACTTC
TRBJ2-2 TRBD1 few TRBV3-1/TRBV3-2 CASSPLVGQGADTGELFF TGTGCCAGCAGCCCCTTAGTAGGACAGGGGGCAGACACCGGGGAGCTGTTTTTT
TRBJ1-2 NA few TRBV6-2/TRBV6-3 CASSFEGVHYGYTF TGTGCCAGCAGTTTCGAGGGGGTGCACTATGGCTACACCTTC
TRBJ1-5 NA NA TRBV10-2 CASSPRASNQPQHF TGCGCCAGCAGCCCCAGGGCTAGCAATCAGCCCCAGCATTTT
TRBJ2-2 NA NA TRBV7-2 CASTVTGTRDTGELFF TGTGCCAGCACCGTAACCGGGACACGAGACACCGGGGAGCTGTTTTTT
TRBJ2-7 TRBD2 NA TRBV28 CASSPVAASGNEEQYF TGTGCCAGCAGCCCAGTTGCGGCTAGCGGGAACGAGGAGCAGTACTTC
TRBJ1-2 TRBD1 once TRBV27 CASSFIQGRNGYTF TGTGCCAGCAGTTTCATACAGGGGCGGAATGGCTACACCTTC
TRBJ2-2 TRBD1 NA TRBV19 CASSTRQGNTGELFF TGTGCCAGTAGTACCCGACAGGGAAACACCGGGGAGCTGTTTTTT
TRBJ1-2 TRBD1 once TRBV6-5 CASIKRGQGNYGYTF TGTGCCAGCATCAAAAGAGGACAGGGTAACTATGGCTACACCTTC